A selection of T cell receptor beta chains follows, all from one sample in a study of T cells in Graves' hyperthyroidism and ophthalmopathy. MiXCR, run by TCRdb on the multiplex PCR reads, gives a single entry per CDR3 protein. Here the sample spans hundreds of thousands of distinct CDR3 sequences, 14% to 15% being singletons. Sequenced: blood. These receptors all come from a middle-aged woman with Graves' ophthalmopathy. Each CDR3 is given with its conserved first and last residue. Fields, in order: clone size, V gene, D gene, J gene, CDR3 protein, CDR3 DNA. A D gene is named only where the DNA matches it firmly. Clone sizes are given selectively: once, few, many, or a class where the clone is expanded.

many	TRBV20-1	NA	TRBJ1-5	CSAPTGRAGNQPQHF	TGCAGTGCCCCAACTGGGCGGGCGGGCAATCAGCCCCAGCATTTT
many	TRBV20-1	NA	TRBJ1-2	CSARGPTNYGYTF	TGCAGTGCTAGGGGACCCACTAACTATGGCTACACCTTC
many	TRBV6-1	TRBD2	TRBJ2-7	CASSISGRSSYEQYF	TGTGCCAGCAGCATTAGCGGGAGGAGCTCCTACGAGCAGTACTTC
few	TRBV19	NA	TRBJ2-7	CASSFYSGETYEQYF	TGTGCCAGTAGTTTCTATTCTGGCGAAACCTACGAGCAGTACTTC
NA	TRBV28	NA	TRBJ2-5	CASSDNWKTQYF	TGTGCCAGCAGTGACAACTGGAAGACCCAGTACTTC
NA	TRBV7-8	NA	TRBJ2-7	CASSFDWEQYF	TGTGCCAGCAGCTTTGATTGGGAGCAGTACTTC
many	TRBV4-2	NA	TRBJ1-1	CASSQDLLNTEAFF	TGTGCCAGCAGCCAAGATCTGCTGAACACTGAAGCTTTCTTT
many	TRBV6-2/TRBV6-3	NA	TRBJ2-7	CASSYYYEQYF	TGTGCCAGCAGTTATTACTACGAGCAGTACTTC
many	TRBV28	NA	TRBJ1-6	CASSPSSYNSPLHF	TGTGCCAGCAGCCCCAGCTCCTATAATTCACCCCTCCACTTT
many	TRBV10-3	NA	TRBJ1-2	CAISESSRGYGYTF	TGTGCCATCAGTGAGTCGAGCCGGGGCTATGGCTACACCTTC
many	TRBV29-1	NA	TRBJ1-2	CSVEEVALNYGYTF	TGCAGCGTTGAAGAGGTCGCGCTTAACTATGGCTACACCTTC
NA	TRBV20-1	TRBD2	TRBJ2-5	CSALTGGSRESQYF	TGCAGTGCCCTGACGGGGGGGAGTCGAGAGAGCCAGTACTTC
many	TRBV7-3	NA	TRBJ2-2	CASSLLNGGGGTGELFF	TGTGCCAGCAGCTTACTCAACGGGGGAGGAGGGACCGGGGAGCTGTTTTTT
few	TRBV18	TRBD1	TRBJ1-2	CASSPMMWLRTGPYGYTF	TGTGCCAGCTCACCAATGATGTGGTTACGGACAGGCCCCTATGGCTACACCTTC
many	TRBV5-1	NA	TRBJ2-5	CASSLTTAAETQYF	TGCGCCAGCAGCTTGACCACAGCCGCCGAGACCCAGTACTTC
NA	TRBV5-8	NA	TRBJ2-2	CASSPEFGVTGELFF	TGTGCCAGCAGCCCTGAGTTCGGGGTGACCGGGGAGCTGTTTTTT
many	TRBV6-5	NA	TRBJ1-3	CASSLTETAGNTIYF	TGTGCCAGCAGTTTGACTGAAACCGCTGGAAACACCATATATTTT
many	TRBV12-3/TRBV12-4	NA	TRBJ1-1	CASSRKTPGNTEAFF	TGTGCCAGCAGTCGAAAGACACCGGGGAACACTGAAGCTTTCTTT
NA	TRBV28	TRBD1	TRBJ1-1	CASSGQGFAEAFF	TGTGCCAGCAGTGGACAGGGTTTCGCTGAAGCTTTCTTT
many	TRBV11-1	TRBD1	TRBJ2-5	CASSAYSSTGLQETQYF	TGTGCCAGCAGCGCCTACTCCTCGACAGGGCTCCAAGAGACCCAGTACTTC
many	TRBV6-1	TRBD2	TRBJ2-7	CASSEVTSGSGGSYEQYF	TGTGCCAGCAGTGAAGTCACTAGCGGGAGCGGTGGCTCCTACGAGCAGTACTTC
NA	TRBV6-1	TRBD1	TRBJ1-2	CASSEESGFRDRAYGYTF	TGTGCCAGCAGTGAAGAATCTGGGTTCAGGGACAGGGCTTATGGCTACACCTTC
many	TRBV27	NA	TRBJ2-7	CASSLSADYAYEQYF	TGTGCCAGCAGTTTATCGGCGGACTATGCCTACGAGCAGTACTTC